The text below deals with one T cell receptor beta chain. The antigen is not known. The sample belongs to a study of cytomegalovirus exposure and HLA in healthy donors. Findings of the study overall: Owing to their indistinguishability, certain V segments, notably TRBV6-2 and TRBV6-3, were excluded. TCR beta V- and J-gene trimming was later associated with a missense DCLRE1C variant.

This CDR3 is 13 amino acids long. From germline, CDR1 is MNHNS and CDR2 SASEGT. Trimming left V 0 bases short and J 5 bases short, with 7 bases between. PCR primers comprised 60 Vbeta and 13 Jbeta primers. Produced via immunoSEQ multiplex PCR; TCRdb's table is partial and in-frame only. The sample lists about 81,000 clones, just over 75% occurring once. The sample was PBMCs. The sequence derives from a man aged 50-60 years in good health and CMV-seropositive. V usage is TRBV6-1 and J usage is TRBJ2-5; D might be TRBD2 (5 bases). CDR3 loop: CASSEAPGETQYF. The CDR3 coding sequence is TGTGCCAGCAGTGAAGCCCCGGGGGAGACCCAGTACTTC.